The 30 T cell receptor beta chains given below trace back to one sample, sequenced in a study of blood T cell repertoires in COVID-19. Repertoires were generated with immunoSEQ multiplex PCR, while TCRdb's copy carries only in-frame clones and drops some. Found here are 90,000 or so clones, around 88% of them singletons; the top ten hold around 16%. Sequenced: peripheral blood. These receptors originate from a woman aged 60-75 years with COVID-19, enrolled during active disease.

The chain couples TRBV9 to TRBJ2-1; TRBD2 matches 7 bases. This CDR3 has 15 residues. Germline V CDR1 and CDR2: SGDLS, YYNGEE. The V segment lost 4 bases and the J segment 2 bases; nucleotides outside the gene matches: 6. The CDR3 nucleotides read TGTGCCAGCAGCCCCCCGGGGGGAACCTACAATGAGCAGTTCTTC. It specifies CASSPPGGTYNEQFF.

This sequence joins TRBV28 and TRBJ1-2; D gene ambiguous. Trimming removed 3 bases from V and 4 bases from J, with 9 bases in between. The CDR3 runs 13 residues. The V gene's germline CDR1 is MDHEN and CDR2 SYDVKM. The CDR3 is CASSFLGGYGYTF. The CDR3 coding sequence is TGTGCCAGCAGTTTTCTCGGCGGCTATGGCTACACCTTC.

The V call is TRBV29-1, the J call TRBJ1-2; D not resolved. The germline CDR1 and CDR2 sequences are SQVTM and ANQGSEA. There are 13 residues in the CDR3. V gave up 3 bases and J gave up 10 bases, with 18 bases separating them. The CDR3 DNA sequence: TGCAGCGTTGACGTCGCCCAAGGGCGGGCCTACACCTTC. Translation gives CSVDVAQGRAYTF.

The chain links TRBV15 to TRBJ2-3, with D possibly being TRBD1 (6 bases). Trimming took 7 bases from V and 3 from J, leaving 17 bases between them. This CDR3 spans 15 amino acids. Germline V CDR1 and CDR2: LNHNV, YYDKDF (reference sequence). The chain's CDR3 is CATKGDSQGTDTQYF. CDR3 bases: TGTGCCACCAAGGGTGACTCCCAGGGGACAGATACGCAGTATTTT.

V gene TRBV30 combines with J gene TRBJ1-2; TRBD1 aligns across 7 bases. V trimming: 2 bases; J trimming: 10 bases; junction bases outside the gene matches: 10. The CDR3 consists of 13 residues. CDR1 and CDR2 from the germline V gene are GTSNPN and SVGIG (reference sequence). This chain's CDR3 is CAWSSPGQWAYTF. CDR3 coding DNA: TGTGCCTGGAGTTCCCCGGGACAGTGGGCCTACACCTTC.

In this sample, this clone turned up once. The CDR3 DNA reads as TGTGCCACCAGCAGAGAGACAGGGGGCGATGAGCAGTTCTTC. Translating it yields CATSRETGGDEQFF. The gene calls are TRBV15 and TRBJ2-1, with 10 nucleotides matching TRBD1. Germline CDR1 and CDR2: LNHNV and YYDKDF (reference sequence). V lost 0 bases to trimming and J lost 8 bases; unmatched junction nucleotides: 1. The CDR3 runs 14 residues.

CDR3 nucleotides: TGTGCCAGCAGCGCTCCGGGACAGGGGATTTACGAGCAGTACTTC. Amino acids: CASSAPGQGIYEQYF. This chain links TRBV7-2 with TRBJ2-7; TRBD1 aligns across 10 bases. There are 15 residues in the CDR3. Trimming removed 5 bases from V and 4 bases from J; junction bases left unmatched: 8. From germline, CDR1 is SGHTA and CDR2 FQGNSA.

The chain employs TRBV29-1 and TRBJ1-1; the match to TRBD1 covers 8 bases. Germline lookup yields CDR1 SQVTM and CDR2 ANQGSEA. V was clipped by 3 bases and J by 5 bases; unmatched bases: 8. This CDR3 has 14 residues. This CDR3 reads CSVEETGVGTEAFF. The DNA of the CDR3 is TGCAGCGTTGAGGAGACAGGGGTGGGGACTGAAGCTTTCTTT.

The chain has TRBV4-2 and TRBJ2-3; TRBD1 agrees at 7 bases. Germline V gene sequence: CDR1 LGHNA, CDR2 YNFKEQ. The CDR3 spans 16 residues. After removal of 0 bases from V and 2 bases from J, the junction contained 5 bases not matched to a gene. The CDR3 coding sequence is TGTGCCAGCAGCCAAGACCGAGGGGGCCCCACAGATACGCAGTATTTT. It specifies CASSQDRGGPTDTQYF.

This chain links TRBV6-5 with TRBJ1-1; 7 nucleotides line up with TRBD1. V lost 0 bases to trimming and J lost 6 bases; unmatched junction nucleotides: 7. The CDR3 totals 15 residues. Looked up from germline, CDR1 is MNHEY and CDR2 is SVGAGI. This CDR3 reads CASSYSDRALAEAFF. In DNA, the CDR3 is TGTGCCAGCAGTTACTCCGACAGGGCGTTGGCTGAAGCTTTCTTT.

This sequence joins TRBV6-5 and TRBJ1-2, with 9 bases that match TRBD1. V dropped 0 bases and J dropped 4; count of bases not matched to a gene: 6. The V gene's germline CDR1 is MNHEY and CDR2 SVGAGI. The CDR3 runs to 16 residues. The CDR3 spells CASSYSMAGQGYGYTF. Here the CDR3 DNA reads TGTGCCAGCAGTTACTCGATGGCGGGACAGGGCTATGGCTACACCTTC.

The V and J genes are TRBV4-1 and TRBJ1-4; tentative D call: TRBD1 (6 bases). V was clipped by 0 bases and J by 8 bases, with 16 bases between them. The CDR3 runs to 16 residues. CDR1 is MGHRA, CDR2 YSYEKL, per germline. For the CDR3, the DNA is TGCGCCAGCAGCCAAGATCTTGGCAGGGGAGGGGAAAAACTGTTTTTT. Translating it yields CASSQDLGRGGEKLFF.

The CDR3 is CASSQRQSSNQPQHF. CDR3 in DNA: TGCGCCAGCAGCCAGAGGCAGTCGAGCAATCAGCCCCAGCATTTT. This chain connects TRBV4-3 to TRBJ1-5, with D unresolved. CDR3 length: 15 amino acids. V was trimmed by 3 bases and J by 1 base, leaving 10 bases between them. Germline-derived CDR1 and CDR2 are LGHNA and YSLEER.

This chain connects TRBV6-6 to TRBJ1-3; a possible D gene is TRBD1 (5 bases). Germline V gene data show CDR1 as MNHNY and CDR2 as SVGAGI (reference sequence). CDR3 length: 13 residues. Between the trimmed V and J ends, which lost 2 bases and 3 bases, there was a span of 5 bases. CDR3 coding DNA: TGTGCCAGCAGTTACCAGGGTGGAAACACCATATATTTT. It yields the protein CASSYQGGNTIYF.

CDR3 bases: TGTGCCAGCAGCGGAGGTTCTGGAAACACCATATATTTT. Its protein is CASSGGSGNTIYF. The V gene is TRBV9, the J gene TRBJ1-3; D gene ambiguous. The V and J ends lost 3 bases and 1 base respectively, with 5 bases between them. The V gene's germline CDR1 is SGDLS and CDR2 YYNGEE. CDR3 length: 13 amino acids.

The chain couples TRBV5-6 to TRBJ1-2; TRBD1 is a possible D gene (6 bases). This CDR3 contains 16 residues. The germline V and J ends were trimmed by 1 base and 0 bases, with 13 bases remaining between them. Germline assignment: CDR1 SGHDT and CDR2 YYEEEE. This chain's CDR3 is CASSLTGLGPNYGYTF. For the CDR3, the DNA is TGTGCCAGCAGCTTGACAGGGCTGGGCCCTAACTATGGCTACACCTTC.

The chain has TRBV19 and TRBJ1-5; possibly TRBD1 for D (5 bases). The CDR3 covers 15 residues. Trimming removed 4 bases from V and 0 bases from J, with 10 bases in between. CDR1 and CDR2 from the germline V gene are LNHDA and SQIVND (reference sequence). CDR3 in amino acids: CASSTTAHSNQPQHF. The CDR3 nucleotides are TGTGCCAGTAGTACGACAGCCCATAGCAATCAGCCCCAGCATTTT.

The sample holds one count of this clone. The gene calls are TRBV10-3 and TRBJ2-3, with 12 nucleotides matching TRBD2. The CDR3 contains 16 residues. V was pared by 4 bases and J by 1 base, with 3 bases of the junction left unmatched. Germline V gene sequence: CDR1 ENHRY, CDR2 SYGVKD. CDR3 coding DNA: TGTGCCATCAGTGCCCGACTAGCGGGGGGCACAGATACGCAGTATTTT. It is translated as CAISARLAGGTDTQYF.

The V and J genes are TRBV12-3 or TRBV12-4 and TRBJ1-1, with D maybe TRBD1 (5 bases). V lost 3 bases and J lost 3, with 8 bases in between. This CDR3 is built from 13 residues. CDR3: CASSFQGDTEAFF. CDR3 coding DNA: TGTGCCAGCAGTTTTCAGGGTGACACTGAAGCTTTCTTT.

This chain connects TRBV27 to TRBJ2-7; tentative D call: TRBD2 (5 bases). The V end lost 4 bases, the J end lost 2 bases, and 15 bases lay between the germline ends. The germline CDR1 and CDR2 sequences are MNHEY and SMNVEV (reference sequence). The length of the CDR3 is 15 residues. In DNA form, the CDR3 reads TGTGCCAGCAGTTCCACACGGGGAGTTACCTACGAGCAGTACTTC. Translating gives CASSSTRGVTYEQYF.

Note on this clone: Other nucleotide sequences in the sample specify the same CDR3. The chain joins TRBV4-3 to TRBJ1-1; TRBD1 might be the D (6 bases). Germline CDR1 and CDR2: LGHNA and YSLEER. The CDR3 loop spans 14 amino acids. V lost 4 bases, J lost 1 base, and 10 bases lay in between. This CDR3 is CASSLWTENTEAFF. The CDR3 bases are TGCGCCAGCAGCCTGTGGACAGAGAACACTGAAGCTTTCTTT.

The V gene is TRBV4-3, the J gene TRBJ1-2; TRBD1 aligns across 8 bases. Germline-derived CDR1 and CDR2 are LGHNA and YSLEER. Losses at the gene ends were 3 bases for V and 4 bases for J; bases not matched to a gene: 13. The CDR3 sequence is 17 residues long. CDR3 sequence (DNA): TGCGCCAGCAGCCATCGCGATCGGACAGGGACTACCTATGGCTACACCTTC. Residues: CASSHRDRTGTTYGYTF.

The chain links TRBV5-1 to TRBJ1-2; maybe TRBD1 (5 bases). Trimming removed 4 bases from V and 0 bases from J, with 7 bases in between. Germline CDR1 and CDR2: SGHRS and YFSETQ. This CDR3 is 13 amino acids long. The CDR3 nucleotides are TGCGCCAGCAGCCCGACAGCTAACTATGGCTACACCTTC. This gives the protein CASSPTANYGYTF.

The chain is built from TRBV7-9 and TRBJ1-3; D uncertain. Germline V gives CDR1 SEHNR, CDR2 FQNEAQ (reference sequence). Trimming left V 4 bases short and J 4 bases short, with 14 bases between. CDR3 size: 15 residues. The CDR3 loop reads CASSSAGNSGNTIYF. CDR3 coding DNA: TGTGCCAGCAGCTCCGCCGGGAATTCCGGAAACACCATATATTTT.

The chain combines TRBV5-8 with TRBJ1-1, with a possible D match to TRBD1 (6 bases). V was trimmed by 4 bases and J by 3 bases, leaving 10 bases between them. Germline CDR1 reads SGHTS; CDR2 reads YDEGEE. This CDR3 is built from 13 residues. CDR3 protein: CASSPRGYTEAFF. The CDR3 DNA follows: TGTGCCAGCAGCCCCAGGGGATACACTGAAGCTTTCTTT.

V usage is TRBV7-8 and J usage is TRBJ2-2, with a possible D match to TRBD2 (5 bases). Trimming left V 4 bases short and J 3 bases short, with 15 bases between. Germline V gene lookup returns CDR1 SGHVS and CDR2 FQNEAQ. CDR3 length equals 16 residues. The CDR3 region has the DNA TGTGCCAGCAGCTCCGCGGGTGGGGTAGACACCGGGGAGCTGTTTTTT. This gives the protein CASSSAGGVDTGELFF. Based on the CDR3 plus reference TRBV7-8 and TRBJ2-2, the full variable domain is GAGVSQSPRYKVAKRGQDVALRCDPISGHVSLFWYQQALGQGPEFLTYFQNEAQLDKSGLPSDRFFAERPEGSVSTLKIQRTQQEDSAVYLCASSSAGGVDTGELFFGEGSRLTVL.

This chain links TRBV19 with TRBJ1-3; TRBD1 matches at 7 bases. The CDR3 sequence is 14 residues long. J lost 4 bases, V lost 9 bases, and 9 bases had no gene match. The germline V gene has CDR1 LNHDA and CDR2 SQIVND (reference sequence). This chain's CDR3 is CASHRGGSGNTIYF. The DNA of the CDR3 is TGTGCCAGCCACCGAGGGGGCTCCGGAAACACCATATATTTT.

The rearrangement links TRBV6-5 to TRBJ2-7; weak D call: TRBD1 (6 bases). The V gene lost 0 bases and the J gene lost 8 bases, with 11 bases spanning the gap. The CDR3 runs 13 residues. Germline CDR1 and CDR2: MNHEY and SVGAGI. The CDR3 DNA sequence: TGTGCCAGCAGTTACTCCCAGGGGAGAAAGCAGTACTTC. Amino acids: CASSYSQGRKQYF.

This rearrangement joins TRBV5-1 to TRBJ2-2; 11 positions agree with TRBD2. Germline V CDR1 and CDR2: SGHRS, YFSETQ. The CDR3 extends over 17 amino acids. Losses at the gene ends were 0 bases for V and 0 bases for J; bases not matched to a gene: 1. The CDR3 protein is CASSLGLAGPNTGELFF. The CDR3 DNA sequence: TGCGCCAGCAGCTTGGGACTAGCGGGGCCGAACACCGGGGAGCTGTTTTTT.

V gene TRBV7-9 combines with J gene TRBJ1-2; D gene ambiguous. The length of the CDR3 is 17 residues. CDR1 and CDR2 from the germline V gene are SEHNR and FQNEAQ (reference sequence). V lost 6 bases and J lost 5, with 25 bases in between. The CDR3 sequence: CASRPPGRGRLLYGYTF. The DNA for the CDR3 is TGTGCCAGCAGGCCTCCCGGGAGAGGCCGGCTTCTTTATGGCTACACCTTC.